This paragraph reports one TCR beta chain. CDR3 length: 11 amino acids. Looked up from germline, CDR1 is MNHNY and CDR2 is SVGAGI (reference sequence). These data belong to a study of blood T cells in healthy people across ages. A J-beta primer mix and a sample-barcoded 5' primer were used in a second PCR of about 7 to 12 cycles. TCRdb reprocessed the 5' RACE reads with MiXCR, giving one entry per CDR3 protein. The table shows roughly 410,000 distinct CDR3 sequences, with about 52% occurring only once. The origin of this receptor is a man aged 60 to 69 in good health. Sample: blood. V gene TRBV6-6 combines with J gene TRBJ2-4; D is unresolved. With the DNA end fitting TRBJ2-7 better, the J assignment may be wrong. CDR3 nucleotide sequence: TGTGCCAGCATCGACACTTACGAGCAGTACTTC. Encoded protein: CASIDTYEQYF.